The 19 T cell receptor beta chains below all came from one sample that was sequenced in a study of OX40 agonist ivuxolimab in advanced cancers. Profiling relied on immunoSEQ multiplex PCR, and the TCRdb table lists in-frame clones only, not all of them. The sample comprises fewer than 50,000 clones, about 87% of which are singletons, and around 35% rests with the top ten. The sample in question was CD4+ or CD8+ T cells sorted from blood, obtained in a trial of the OX40 agonist ivuxolimab. These receptors were taken from an adult with an advanced solid tumor such as melanoma, head and neck, liver or kidney cancer.

This clone occurred once. The chain combines TRBV9 with TRBJ2-1; 7 bases line up with TRBD2. Trimming removed 4 bases from V and 0 bases from J; junction bases left unmatched: 16. This CDR3 region has 19 residues. The germline V gene has CDR1 SGDLS and CDR2 YYNGEE. The CDR3 is CASSFPGVGGSGSYNEQFF. For the CDR3, the DNA is TGTGCCAGCAGCTTCCCGGGCGTGGGGGGGAGTGGCTCCTACAATGAGCAGTTCTTC. The variable domain in full, with the rest retrieved from reference TRBV9 and TRBJ2-1, is DSGVTQTPKHLITATGQRVTLRCSPRSGDLSVYWYQQSLDQGLQFLIQYYNGEERAKGNILERFSAQQFPDLHSELNLSSLELGDSALYFCASSFPGVGGSGSYNEQFFGPGTRLTVL.

The chain carries TRBV7-3 and TRBJ2-2; possibly TRBD1 for D (6 bases). With 5 bases removed from V and 7 bases from J, the gap between germline ends came to 11 bases. Germline V gene lookup returns CDR1 SGHTA and CDR2 FQGTGA. The CDR3 sequence is 13 residues long. The CDR3 loop is CASSPGTFGELFF. The DNA for the CDR3 is TGTGCCAGCAGCCCAGGGACATTCGGGGAGCTGTTTTTT. The variable domain in full, with the rest retrieved from reference TRBV7-3 and TRBJ2-2, is GAGVSQTPSNKVTEKGKYVELRCDPISGHTALYWYRQSLGQGPEFLIYFQGTGAADDSGLPNDRFFAVRPEGSVSTLKIQRTERGDSAVYLCASSPGTFGELFFGEGSRLTVL.

This clone was seen more than once but under ten times. This rearrangement joins TRBV4-1 to TRBJ2-4; 9 nucleotides match TRBD2. Germline values: CDR1 MGHRA, CDR2 YSYEKL. The length of the CDR3 is 14 residues. The junction had 8 bases not matched to a gene; V was cut back by 1 base and J by 13 bases. DNA of the CDR3: TGCGCCAGCAGCCAAGGGTTCGGGACTAGCATCCAGTACTTC. Translated: CASSQGFGTSIQYF.

This chain uses TRBV6-5 with TRBJ2-7; TRBD1 agrees at 7 bases. With 6 bases clipped from V and 5 bases from J, the junction kept 4 bases outside the gene matches. Germline CDR1 is MNHEY and CDR2 is SVGAGI. The CDR3 has 12 residues. CDR3 DNA: TGTGCCAGCAGATCCACAGGGGACGAGCAGTACTTC. This codes for CASRSTGDEQYF.

The rearrangement uses TRBV19 and TRBJ2-3, with D possibly being TRBD2 (6 bases). V was trimmed by 5 bases and J by 0 bases, leaving 9 bases between them. The CDR3 contains 14 residues. The germline V gene encodes CDR1 LNHDA and CDR2 SQIVND (reference sequence). The CDR3 spells CASSVLASTDTQYF. The CDR3 nucleotides read TGTGCCAGTAGTGTTCTAGCGAGCACAGATACGCAGTATTTT.

V is TRBV28 and J is TRBJ1-2; TRBD1 might be the D (5 bases). This CDR3 spans 16 amino acids. V was clipped by 5 bases and J by 1 base, with 17 bases between them. Germline CDR1 is MDHEN and CDR2 is SYDVKM. The DNA of the CDR3 is TGTGCCAGCAGTCCAACCCTGACAGACGTTAACTATGGCTACACCTTC. Translating it yields CASSPTLTDVNYGYTF.

The V gene is TRBV6-5, the J gene TRBJ1-2; TRBD1 matches 11 bases. Trimming cost V 0 bases and J 4 bases; bases outside gene matches: 4. Germline lookup yields CDR1 MNHEY and CDR2 SVGAGI. The CDR3 covers 16 residues. The CDR3: CASSYSRTGGGYGYTF. CDR3 DNA: TGTGCCAGCAGTTACTCGAGGACAGGGGGCGGCTATGGCTACACCTTC.

The chain is built from TRBV18 and TRBJ1-5; 10 bases are a match to TRBD1. The V and J ends lost 5 bases and 7 bases, in that order; junction bases with no gene match: 2. CDR1 is KGHSH, CDR2 LQKENI, per germline. This CDR3 spans 13 amino acids. CDR3 nucleotides: TGTGCCAGCTCATCGGACAGGGGGCAGCCCCAGCATTTT. This sequence encodes CASSSDRGQPQHF.

The V and J genes are TRBV15 and TRBJ2-7, with D possibly being TRBD1 (6 bases). This CDR3 contains 14 residues. V was trimmed by 2 bases and J by 1 base, leaving 9 bases between them. Per germline, CDR1 LNHNV and CDR2 YYDKDF (reference sequence). CDR3 nucleotides: TGTGCCACCAGCAGACAGGGGACATCCTACGAGCAGTACTTC. Translation gives CATSRQGTSYEQYF.

Concerning this clone: At one end the junction does not follow the germline gene, possibly because of a read error. The chain uses TRBV6-5 and TRBJ2-1; a possible D gene is TRBD2 (6 bases). CDR3 length: 11 residues. The germline V gene has CDR1 MNHEY and CDR2 SVGAGI. As DNA, the CDR3 is TGTGCCAGCAGCTCGGGGGTAACCGTGCTCTTC. Residues: CASSSGVTVLF.

This rearrangement joins TRBV15 to TRBJ1-3; D not certain. CDR3 length: 17 residues. V was pared by 2 bases and J by 0 bases, with 14 bases between. Germline V gene data show CDR1 as LNHNV and CDR2 as YYDKDF (reference sequence). The CDR3 loop reads CATSRIILGSSGNTIYF. In nucleotides, the CDR3 is TGTGCCACCAGCAGAATCATCTTGGGGAGCTCTGGAAACACCATATATTTT.

The chain uses TRBV7-2 and TRBJ2-3; D not certain. Germline V gives CDR1 SGHTA, CDR2 FQGNSA. The V end lost 1 base, the J end lost 1 base, and 12 bases lay between the germline ends. This CDR3 comprises 16 residues. CDR3 bases: TGTGCCAGCAGCTTAGTGGCGAATAAGGGCACAGATACGCAGTATTTT. It yields the protein CASSLVANKGTDTQYF.

The chain combines TRBV6-5 with TRBJ2-7; D is perhaps TRBD2 (5 bases). Germline V gene lookup returns CDR1 MNHEY and CDR2 SVGAGI. V was clipped by 4 bases and J by 5 bases, with 9 bases between them. This CDR3 is built from 12 residues. CDR3 loop: CASSSGVDEQYF. The CDR3 DNA reads TGTGCCAGCAGTTCCGGGGTCGACGAGCAGTACTTC.

The V call is TRBV19, the J call TRBJ1-1; no clear D gene. The length of the CDR3 is 13 residues. The germline V gene encodes CDR1 LNHDA and CDR2 SQIVND (reference sequence). With 3 bases removed from V and 2 bases from J, the gap between germline ends came to 7 bases. The CDR3 reads CASSMRGNTEAFF. CDR3 in DNA: TGTGCCAGTAGTATGCGGGGTAACACTGAAGCTTTCTTT.

This clone showed up just once. The chain is built from TRBV18 and TRBJ2-1, with 7 bases matching TRBD2. Trimming took 2 bases from V and 2 from J; bases not matched to a gene: 6. Germline assignment: CDR1 KGHSH and CDR2 LQKENI. The CDR3 spans 16 residues. The CDR3 DNA reads as TGTGCCAGCTCACCAGCCGGGACTACCACCTACAATGAGCAGTTCTTC. Its protein product is CASSPAGTTTYNEQFF.

The rearrangement links TRBV5-5 to TRBJ2-1; possibly TRBD1 or TRBD2 for D (5 bases each). The CDR3 loop spans 16 amino acids. Germline lookup yields CDR1 SGHKS and CDR2 YYEKEE (reference sequence). The V and J ends lost 0 bases and 5 bases respectively, with 15 bases between them. This chain's CDR3 is CASSLGGRGENNEQFF. CDR3 DNA sequence: TGTGCCAGCAGCTTGGGGGGCCGAGGGGAGAACAATGAGCAGTTCTTC.

In its sample, this clone was seen a few times. The rearrangement links TRBV10-2 to TRBJ2-7; 11 bases are shared with TRBD1. Per germline, CDR1 WSHSY and CDR2 SAAADI. The CDR3 runs to 14 residues. V lost 6 bases, J lost 3 bases, and 4 bases stayed unmatched. CDR3 protein: CASRPGTGGYEQYF. Written as DNA, the CDR3 is TGCGCCAGCAGACCCGGGACAGGGGGCTACGAGCAGTACTTC.

This chain joins TRBV6-6 and TRBJ1-2, with unresolved D. Germline assignment: CDR1 MNHNY and CDR2 SVGAGI (reference sequence). CDR3 length equals 11 residues. Trimming stripped 6 bases from V and 8 bases from J, with 10 bases between. CDR3 in DNA: TGTGCCAGCAGCCCCCTTGGAGGCTACACCTTC. Its translation: CASSPLGGYTF.

The chain links TRBV6-6 to TRBJ2-2, with 10 bases fitting TRBD1. The germline V gene has CDR1 MNHNY and CDR2 SVGAGI (reference sequence). Unmatched junction bases numbered 1, after V lost 0 bases and J lost 6 bases. The CDR3 extends over 15 amino acids. This CDR3 is CASSYSGTGAGELFF. Here the CDR3 DNA reads TGTGCCAGCAGTTACTCCGGGACAGGGGCCGGGGAGCTGTTTTTT.